This entry features one TCR beta chain sequence. The antigen this receptor binds is unknown. Nothing much larger sits one base from this clone, and base qualities are not available. Donors formed part of the validation cohort, which comprised about 130 subjects and was distinct from the first cohort of fewer than 750 subjects. From a lookup of the germline V gene, CDR1 and CDR2 are SGHTA and FQGTGA. Germline trimming amounts to 4 bases on V and 6 bases on J, with 2 as the count of junction bases outside the gene matches. The CDR3, cysteine through phenylalanine, is 13 amino acids long. The sequence is cut down to CDR3 DNA, 39 bases in frame from base 1. These data are taken from a study of cytomegalovirus exposure and HLA in healthy donors (dated by TCRdb to about 2017). Context from the whole study: The 550 to 750 repertoires of the first cohort and the 95 to 150 validation repertoires were produced on the same platform, according to a later analysis. The study was designed to test whether signatures of past pathogen exposure could be identified by cataloging public T cell receptors. In addition to the first cohort of 650 to 800 subjects, a separate validation cohort of over 90 different subjects was used. To predict cytomegalovirus infection status, the study brought together high-throughput TCR immunosequencing, statistical association of individual TCRs with disease status, and machine learning. On the study overall, not on this receptor specifically: Subsequent analysis determined that TCRs grouped into clusters in the first cohort also showed a tendency toward co-occurrence across the 130 or so validation repertoires, and 94% of cluster scores exceeded 0. In vitro tests confirmed that three of the cytomegalovirus-associated TCR beta chains recognize cytomegalovirus antigens. While some public TCRs were present in many individuals, most TCR sequences turned up only very rarely across donors. A total of 150 or so TCR beta chains were listed by the study as associated with cytomegalovirus. All 120 or so repertoires were used to score co-occurrence in the validation cohort in a later analysis, because that analysis had no HLA typing for the cohort. Cytomegalovirus status was reported to be diagnosed by the classifier with high specificity and sensitivity in both the original and validation cohorts. The authors suggested that the approach could potentially be generalized to other disease states and immunological phenotypes.

The library came from the immunoSEQ multiplex PCR assay. The source study handled its data this way. A statistical classification framework was developed to diagnose cytomegalovirus status using the catalog of TCR beta chain sequences. The table was pulled from immuneACCESS by TCRdb, which kept in-frame rearrangements only. Such tables lose some clones; where checked, under half of the loss comes from unresolved V genes, and the rest has no known cause. The V and J calls and clone size come from that table; D and trimming were worked out from the DNA. The sample profile shows around 150,000 clones; approximately 90% of them were found once. The ten most abundant clones make up about 0.65% of the sample.

The rearrangement joined TRBV7-3 to TRBJ2-2, with 7 central nucleotides matching TRBD1. The sequence was obtained from a young man in good health and CMV-seronegative. The sequenced material came from PBMCs. The DNA sequence reads TGTGCCAGCAGCTCGAGGGGGCCCGGGGAGCTGTTTTTT. This sequence encodes CASSSRGPGELFF.